This TCR beta chain emerged from a study of cytomegalovirus exposure and HLA in healthy donors. Study-level results: A likely sequencing artifact accounted for one observed cluster of highly shared sequence variants. In a later analysis, TCR beta V- and J-gene trimming showed a link to a missense DCLRE1C variant. Data from an earlier analysis indicated that most TCR beta V segments were productive either about 90% or about 30% of the time.

Trimming removed 8 bases from V and 6 bases from J, with 20 bases in between. Germline assignment: CDR1 MNHNS and CDR2 SASEGT. The CDR3 is 14 residues long. Donors were ostensibly healthy at sampling, although undocumented immune exposures were probable. As regards this clone: Antigen specificity is unknown.

13 Jbeta primers and 60 Vbeta primers were used for the PCR. Here immunoSEQ multiplex PCR was the method, and the copy in TCRdb shows in-frame clones only, minus some. Among tens of thousands of clones listed, about three quarters were seen once. Source material: PBMCs. This chain uses TRBV6-1 with TRBJ2-7; D call uncertain. The clonotype was recovered from a male donor in good health and CMV-seropositive. This CDR3 reads CASANFPYRLEQYF. In DNA, the CDR3 is TGTGCCAGCGCAAATTTCCCCTATCGACTCGAGCAGTACTTC.